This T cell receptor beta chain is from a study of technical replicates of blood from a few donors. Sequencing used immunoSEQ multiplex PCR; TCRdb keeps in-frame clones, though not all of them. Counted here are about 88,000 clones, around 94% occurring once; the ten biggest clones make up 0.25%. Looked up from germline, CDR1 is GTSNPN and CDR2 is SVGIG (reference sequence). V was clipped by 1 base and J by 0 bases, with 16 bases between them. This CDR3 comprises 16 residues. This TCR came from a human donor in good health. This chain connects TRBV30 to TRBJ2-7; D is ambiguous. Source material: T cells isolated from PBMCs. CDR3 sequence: CAWSDWSGRISYEQYF. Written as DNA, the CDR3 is TGTGCCTGGAGTGACTGGTCAGGAAGAATCTCCTACGAGCAGTACTTC.